This TCR beta chain is drawn from a study of blood T cell repertoires in COVID-19. Turning to the study itself: T cells, B-cell-depleted T cells, or PBMCs supplied cDNA or gDNA.

The CDR3 runs to 17 residues. Germline V gives CDR1 PRHDT, CDR2 FYEKMQ (reference sequence). V was pared by 7 bases and J by 0 bases, with 19 bases between. Method: immunoSEQ multiplex PCR; TCRdb's copy keeps in-frame clones and lacks some. The sample includes some 50,000 clones, around 65% of them seen just once. This clonotype was obtained from a woman between 65 and 79 years old with acute or convalescent COVID-19. The chain has TRBV13 and TRBJ1-5; D perhaps matches TRBD1 (6 bases). The material sequenced was peripheral blood. As DNA, the CDR3 is TGTGCCAGCACCTCCACTTCTGGGGGCTATAGCAATCAGCCCCAGCATTTT. Translated, it gives CASTSTSGGYSNQPQHF. The full variable domain, in which reference TRBV13 and TRBJ1-5 provide the parts outside the CDR3, is AAGVIQSPRHLIKEKRETATLKCYPIPRHDTVYWYQQGPGQDPQFLISFYEKMQSDKGSIPDRFSAQQFSDYHSELNMSSLELGDSALYFCASTSTSGGYSNQPQHFGDGTRLSIL.